This TCR beta chain was captured by sequencing in a study of control samples from healthy donors and cancer patients. Generated by immunoSEQ multiplex PCR, the TCRdb table keeps only in-frame clones and is missing some. The sample holds over 100,000 clones; 90% are singletons and the top ten take around 2.5%. The count of this clone is one. Sequencing was performed on blood. This receptor was taken from a middle-aged man in good health.

The CDR3 DNA is TGTGCCAGCAGCTTAACGTTGACGACAGGGGAGTACCTTTCTAGCTCCTACGAGCAGTACTTC. Its translation is CASSLTLTTGEYLSSSYEQYF. This chain joins TRBV7-3 and TRBJ2-7; 8 bases line up with TRBD1. The CDR3 extends over 21 amino acids. Trimming took 0 bases from V and 0 from J; bases not matched to a gene: 19. Looked up from germline, CDR1 is SGHTA and CDR2 is FQGTGA.